Here is one T cell receptor (beta chain) with its context. The V and J ends lost 5 bases and 2 bases, in that order; junction bases with no gene match: 10. From germline, CDR1 is LNHDA and CDR2 SQIVND (reference sequence). The CDR3 is 17 residues long. The record originates from a study of blood T cell repertoires in COVID-19. Study-wide background: Sources were T cells, B-cell-depleted T cells, or PBMCs; the material itself was cDNA or gDNA.

As originally analysed: Cell counts per sample came from amplifying reference gene primers. Produced via immunoSEQ multiplex PCR; TCRdb's table is partial and in-frame only. V and J calls and clone size are copied from that table; D and trimming were computed from the DNA. Found here are just over 250,000 clones, 80% to 90% of them singletons; the top ten hold roughly a tenth. Enrolment of Seattle patients took place during active infection, and they were followed longitudinally. V gene TRBV19 combines with J gene TRBJ2-4; 9 nucleotides line up with TRBD1. This sequence originates from a woman between 70 and 85 years old with COVID-19, enrolled during active disease. Sequencing used peripheral blood. CDR3 region: CASSERQGGLSKNIQYF. In DNA, the CDR3 is TGTGCCAGTAGTGAACGACAGGGGGGTCTTTCCAAAAACATTCAGTACTTC.